This is a list of T cell receptor beta chains from one sample in a study of CD8 T cells in Susac syndrome. MiXCR was run by TCRdb on the immunoSEQ multiplex PCR reads, yielding one entry per CDR3 protein. Of approximately 77,000 distinct CDR3 sequences listed, just over 90% were seen once; the top ten hold about 0.52%. Sequencing was done on a sample of CD4+ T cells from PBMCs. Source of these receptors: a human donor with Susac syndrome. CDR3s include the opening cysteine and the closing phenylalanine or tryptophan. The D gene is left open where the match is weak. Expanded clones are given a class, and other clones once, few, many or no size at all.

len: 19
d_gene: TRBD2
j_gene: TRBJ2-6
abundance: .
v_gene: TRBV9
CDR3aa: CASSVEGLAGGPGANVLTF
CDR3nt: TGTGCCAGCAGCGTAGAGGGGCTAGCGGGAGGGCCTGGGGCCAACGTCCTGACTTTC

len: 15
d_gene: .
j_gene: TRBJ2-3
abundance: once
v_gene: TRBV7-3
CDR3aa: CASSLGPLVTDTQYF
CDR3nt: TGTGCCAGCAGCTTAGGGCCGCTAGTCACAGATACGCAGTATTTT

len: 16
d_gene: TRBD1
j_gene: TRBJ1-5
abundance: few
v_gene: TRBV6-2/TRBV6-3
CDR3aa: CASSFADRAIYQPQHF
CDR3nt: TGTGCCAGCAGTTTCGCGGACAGGGCAATCTATCAGCCCCAGCATTTT

len: 14
d_gene: TRBD2
j_gene: TRBJ2-7
abundance: .
v_gene: TRBV6-2/TRBV6-3
CDR3aa: CASRLAGDPYEQYF
CDR3nt: TGTGCCAGCAGACTAGCGGGGGACCCCTACGAGCAGTACTTC

len: 13
d_gene: TRBD1
j_gene: TRBJ2-1
abundance: .
v_gene: TRBV2
CDR3aa: CASDRGSHDEQFF
CDR3nt: TGTGCCAGCGACAGGGGGAGTCATGATGAGCAGTTCTTC

len: 16
d_gene: TRBD1
j_gene: TRBJ2-1
abundance: .
v_gene: TRBV16
CDR3aa: CASSQHGTGVYNEQFF
CDR3nt: TGTGCCAGCAGCCAGCACGGGACAGGGGTGTACAATGAGCAGTTCTTC

len: 13
d_gene: TRBD2
j_gene: TRBJ2-7
abundance: .
v_gene: TRBV20-1
CDR3aa: CSAGGTSGLEQYF
CDR3nt: TGCAGTGCTGGGGGGACTAGCGGGCTCGAGCAGTACTTC

len: 15
d_gene: TRBD2
j_gene: TRBJ2-5
abundance: .
v_gene: TRBV7-9
CDR3aa: CASSPGLAGRETQYF
CDR3nt: TGTGCCAGCAGCCCGGGACTAGCGGGCCGAGAGACCCAGTACTTC

len: 14
d_gene: TRBD2
j_gene: TRBJ2-3
abundance: .
v_gene: TRBV7-2
CDR3aa: CASSIAGVSDTQYF
CDR3nt: TGTGCCAGCAGCATAGCGGGAGTCTCAGATACGCAGTATTTT

len: 16
d_gene: .
j_gene: TRBJ2-3
abundance: .
v_gene: TRBV4-3
CDR3aa: CASSQNPGVGTDTQYF
CDR3nt: TGCGCCAGCAGCCAAAATCCGGGGGTTGGCACAGATACGCAGTATTTT

len: 18
d_gene: TRBD2
j_gene: TRBJ2-7
abundance: .
v_gene: TRBV7-8
CDR3aa: CASSFTGYRTSGYYEQYF
CDR3nt: TGTGCCAGCAGCTTTACGGGGTATAGGACTAGCGGGTACTACGAGCAGTACTTC

len: 13
d_gene: TRBD2
j_gene: TRBJ2-3
abundance: .
v_gene: TRBV2
CDR3aa: CASFREAADTQYF
CDR3nt: TGTGCCAGCTTCCGGGAGGCGGCAGATACGCAGTATTTT

len: 15
d_gene: TRBD1
j_gene: TRBJ1-2
abundance: .
v_gene: TRBV6-5
CDR3aa: CASSSAGTGDYGYTF
CDR3nt: TGTGCCAGCAGTTCCGCCGGGACAGGGGACTATGGCTACACCTTC

len: 16
d_gene: .
j_gene: TRBJ1-6
abundance: .
v_gene: TRBV27
CDR3aa: CASSSNRVRYNSPLHF
CDR3nt: TGTGCCAGCAGCTCAAACAGGGTCCGGTATAATTCACCCCTCCACTTT

len: 16
d_gene: .
j_gene: TRBJ1-6
abundance: once
v_gene: TRBV12-3/TRBV12-4
CDR3aa: CASSSGRVVYNSPLHF
CDR3nt: TGTGCCAGCAGTTCGGGCAGAGTTGTCTATAATTCACCCCTCCACTTT

len: 17
d_gene: TRBD2
j_gene: TRBJ2-1
abundance: .
v_gene: TRBV20-1
CDR3aa: CSARLAGRMSYGHEQFF
CDR3nt: TGCAGTGCTCGTCTAGCGGGGAGGATGTCTTATGGCCATGAGCAGTTCTTC

len: 15
d_gene: TRBD2
j_gene: TRBJ2-2
abundance: once
v_gene: TRBV6-2/TRBV6-3
CDR3aa: CASSYDRLAPGELFF
CDR3nt: TGTGCCAGCAGCTACGACAGACTAGCCCCCGGGGAGCTGTTTTTT

len: 15
d_gene: .
j_gene: TRBJ1-2
abundance: .
v_gene: TRBV15
CDR3aa: CATSRDPPGARGYTF
CDR3nt: TGTGCCACCAGCAGAGATCCCCCGGGGGCGAGGGGCTACACCTTC

len: 19
d_gene: TRBD2
j_gene: TRBJ2-1
abundance: .
v_gene: TRBV19
CDR3aa: CASSIPGLAGGRGVNEQFF
CDR3nt: TGTGCCAGTAGTATACCGGGACTAGCGGGAGGGCGAGGAGTCAATGAGCAGTTCTTC

len: 14
d_gene: .
j_gene: TRBJ2-2
abundance: .
v_gene: TRBV5-6
CDR3aa: CASSFGGRGGELFF
CDR3nt: TGTGCCAGCAGTTTCGGAGGGCGCGGCGGGGAGCTGTTTTTT

len: 13
d_gene: .
j_gene: TRBJ2-1
abundance: .
v_gene: TRBV29-1
CDR3aa: CSVKDRSYNEQFF
CDR3nt: TGCAGCGTAAAGGACCGCTCCTACAATGAGCAGTTCTTC

len: 13
d_gene: TRBD1
j_gene: TRBJ2-3
abundance: .
v_gene: TRBV5-1
CDR3aa: CATSGTVTDTQYF
CDR3nt: TGCGCCACCTCGGGGACAGTCACAGATACGCAGTATTTT

len: 14
d_gene: .
j_gene: TRBJ1-6
abundance: .
v_gene: TRBV27
CDR3aa: CASSLGRDNSPLHF
CDR3nt: TGTGCCAGCAGTTTGGGCAGGGACAATTCACCCCTCCACTTT

len: 15
d_gene: TRBD1
j_gene: TRBJ2-3
abundance: once
v_gene: TRBV24-1
CDR3aa: CATLAPGQGTDTQYF
CDR3nt: TGTGCCACCCTTGCACCGGGACAGGGCACAGATACGCAGTATTTT

len: 14
d_gene: TRBD2
j_gene: TRBJ2-3
abundance: once
v_gene: TRBV12-5
CDR3aa: CASGLAGGTDTQYF
CDR3nt: TGTGCTAGTGGTTTAGCGGGGGGAACAGATACGCAGTATTTT

len: 16
d_gene: .
j_gene: TRBJ2-1
abundance: .
v_gene: TRBV2
CDR3aa: CAIQRWGGGHYNEQFF
CDR3nt: TGTGCCATCCAGCGCTGGGGCGGGGGCCACTACAATGAGCAGTTCTTC

len: 16
d_gene: TRBD2
j_gene: TRBJ2-5
abundance: .
v_gene: TRBV29-1
CDR3aa: CSVEDLAGGPRKTQYF
CDR3nt: TGCAGCGTTGAGGACCTAGCGGGAGGGCCTAGAAAGACCCAGTACTTC

len: 15
d_gene: .
j_gene: TRBJ1-5
abundance: .
v_gene: TRBV28
CDR3aa: CASTTPRGGDQPQHF
CDR3nt: TGTGCCAGCACTACACCCCGGGGGGGTGATCAGCCCCAGCATTTT

len: 15
d_gene: .
j_gene: TRBJ2-3
abundance: .
v_gene: TRBV19
CDR3aa: CASRWRGIGTDTQYF
CDR3nt: TGTGCCAGTAGATGGAGAGGGATCGGCACAGATACGCAGTATTTT

len: 19
d_gene: TRBD1
j_gene: TRBJ2-4
abundance: few
v_gene: TRBV12-3/TRBV12-4
CDR3aa: CASSGTGTAQPGAKNIQYF
CDR3nt: TGTGCCAGCAGTGGTACTGGGACAGCGCAGCCGGGAGCCAAAAACATTCAGTACTTC

len: 12
d_gene: .
j_gene: TRBJ1-1
abundance: few
v_gene: TRBV29-1
CDR3aa: CSVVRGNTEAFF
CDR3nt: TGCAGCGTTGTCCGGGGGAACACTGAAGCTTTCTTT

len: 14
d_gene: TRBD1
j_gene: TRBJ1-2
abundance: .
v_gene: TRBV12-3/TRBV12-4
CDR3aa: CASSLVTGGYGYTF
CDR3nt: TGTGCCAGCAGTTTAGTGACAGGGGGCTATGGCTACACCTTC

len: 12
d_gene: .
j_gene: TRBJ1-1
abundance: few
v_gene: TRBV3-1
CDR3aa: CASSLSWSEAFF
CDR3nt: TGTGCCAGCAGCCTTTCCTGGTCCGAAGCTTTCTTT

len: 13
d_gene: .
j_gene: TRBJ2-7
abundance: once
v_gene: TRBV30
CDR3aa: CAFGRRFVLEQYF
CDR3nt: TGTGCCTTCGGACGGCGGTTTGTGTTGGAGCAGTACTTC

len: 15
d_gene: TRBD1
j_gene: TRBJ1-4
abundance: .
v_gene: TRBV30
CDR3aa: CAWSVRGQGERKLFF
CDR3nt: TGTGCCTGGAGTGTACGGGGACAGGGTGAAAGAAAACTGTTTTTT

len: 14
d_gene: .
j_gene: TRBJ1-5
abundance: .
v_gene: TRBV15
CDR3aa: CATSRVQGFQPQHF
CDR3nt: TGTGCCACCAGCAGAGTTCAGGGATTTCAGCCCCAGCATTTT

len: 15
d_gene: .
j_gene: TRBJ2-4
abundance: .
v_gene: TRBV28
CDR3aa: CASMEGLGTKNIQYF
CDR3nt: TGTGCCAGCATGGAAGGGCTGGGGACCAAAAACATTCAGTACTTC

len: 15
d_gene: .
j_gene: TRBJ2-3
abundance: .
v_gene: TRBV14
CDR3aa: CASSQAGGLTDTQYF
CDR3nt: TGTGCCAGCAGCCAAGCCGGGGGGCTGACAGATACGCAGTATTTT

len: 17
d_gene: TRBD1
j_gene: TRBJ2-2
abundance: few
v_gene: TRBV4-1
CDR3aa: CASSLTGTGYGQGELFF
CDR3nt: TGCGCCAGCAGCCTGACCGGGACAGGGTACGGGCAAGGGGAGCTGTTTTTT

len: 14
d_gene: .
j_gene: TRBJ2-2
abundance: once
v_gene: TRBV5-1
CDR3aa: CASSLRVWTGELFF
CDR3nt: TGCGCCAGCAGCTTGAGGGTCTGGACCGGGGAGCTGTTTTTT

len: 18
d_gene: TRBD2
j_gene: TRBJ2-6
abundance: .
v_gene: TRBV4-2
CDR3aa: CASSQEPAGGSGANVLTF
CDR3nt: TGTGCCAGCAGCCAAGAGCCAGCGGGAGGCTCTGGGGCCAACGTCCTGACTTTC

len: 14
d_gene: TRBD2
j_gene: TRBJ2-7
abundance: .
v_gene: TRBV7-3
CDR3aa: CASSLKAGAYEQYF
CDR3nt: TGTGCCAGCAGCTTAAAGGCGGGAGCCTACGAGCAGTACTTC

len: 14
d_gene: .
j_gene: TRBJ2-3
abundance: .
v_gene: TRBV19
CDR3aa: CASSISGATDTQYF
CDR3nt: TGTGCCAGTAGTATCTCTGGGGCCACAGATACGCAGTATTTT

len: 14
d_gene: .
j_gene: TRBJ2-7
abundance: .
v_gene: TRBV3-1
CDR3aa: CASSGGNGDYEQYF
CDR3nt: TGTGCCAGCAGCGGGGGGAACGGGGACTACGAGCAGTACTTC

len: 13
d_gene: .
j_gene: TRBJ2-6
abundance: once
v_gene: TRBV12-5
CDR3aa: CASALSGANVLTF
CDR3nt: TGTGCTAGTGCTCTCTCTGGGGCCAACGTCCTGACTTTC

len: 16
d_gene: TRBD1
j_gene: TRBJ2-6
abundance: .
v_gene: TRBV5-1
CDR3aa: CASSPGTGAGANVLTF
CDR3nt: TGCGCCAGCAGCCCCGGGACAGGGGCTGGGGCCAACGTCCTGACTTTC

len: 22
d_gene: TRBD2
j_gene: TRBJ2-7
abundance: .
v_gene: TRBV7-2
CDR3aa: CASSLVPFAGGRFRPRSYEQYF
CDR3nt: TGTGCCAGCAGCTTAGTGCCTTTTGCGGGAGGGCGCTTCCGTCCCCGCTCCTACGAGCAGTACTTC